The 23 T cell receptor beta chains below all came from one sample that was sequenced in a study of T cell changes during pregnancy in multiple sclerosis (dated by TCRdb to between 2018 and 2020). Library preparation used the immunoSEQ multiplex PCR assay. TCRdb re-hosts the immuneACCESS table, in-frame sequences only. Its copies lack some clones; in the studies checked, an unresolved V gene accounts for under half of them, and the cause for the rest is not known. Recorded for this sample are more than 55,000 clones; approximately 91% of them occurred a single time. The ten top clones hold about 1.7% of the sample. This material consisted of peripheral blood, taken after pregnancy. Receptors originate from a female donor with multiple sclerosis, enrolled in a pregnancy study.

The chain combines TRBV7-2 with TRBJ2-1; 9 bases line up with TRBD2. The CDR3 is made up of 16 amino acids. Germline-derived CDR1 and CDR2 are SGHTA and FQGNSA. J lost 8 bases, V lost 1 base, and 9 bases had no gene match. The CDR3 coding sequence is TGTGCCAGCAGCTTAGTAAGGCTAGCGGGGTTCGATGAGCAGTTCTTC. Protein sequence: CASSLVRLAGFDEQFF. The full variable domain, rest sourced from reference TRBV7-2 and TRBJ2-1, is GAGVSQSPSNKVTEKGKDVELRCDPISGHTALYWYRQSLGQGLEFLIYFQGNSAPDKSGLPSDRFSAERTGGSVSTLTIQRTQQEDSAVYLCASSLVRLAGFDEQFFGPGTRLTVL.

The rearrangement links TRBV9 to TRBJ2-7; D may be TRBD2 (6 bases). Per the germline V gene, CDR1 is SGDLS and CDR2 is YYNGEE. Trimming left V 0 bases short and J 4 bases short, with 8 bases between. The CDR3 has 13 amino acids. The chain's CDR3 is CASSVASDYEQYF. The CDR3 coding sequence is TGTGCCAGCAGCGTAGCTAGCGATTACGAGCAGTACTTC.

This chain links TRBV28 with TRBJ2-7, with a weak D call TRBD2 (5 bases). Germline V lookup: CDR1 MDHEN, CDR2 SYDVKM. Trimming removed 4 bases from V and 6 bases from J, with 10 bases in between. The CDR3 length is 12 residues. The CDR3 loop reads CASSSNAGEQYF. The DNA for the CDR3 is TGTGCCAGCAGTTCCAACGCGGGCGAGCAGTACTTC.

CDR3 DNA sequence: TGTGCCAGTAGTATCGGGGATTATAGCAATCAGCCCCAGCATTTT. It encodes CASSIGDYSNQPQHF. This chain links TRBV19 with TRBJ1-5; D ambiguous. Germline values: CDR1 LNHDA, CDR2 SQIVND (reference sequence). The V end lost 3 bases, the J end lost 0 bases, and 9 bases lay between the germline ends. This CDR3 comprises 15 residues.

The chain combines TRBV11-2 with TRBJ1-3; no definite D call. Germline CDR1 is SGHAT and CDR2 is FQNNGV. The CDR3 consists of 17 residues. The V and J ends lost 7 bases and 2 bases respectively, with 21 bases between them. The CDR3 sequence is CASKRTRTTGTGNTIYF. The CDR3 region has the DNA TGTGCCAGCAAGAGGACGAGGACTACGGGCACTGGAAACACCATATATTTT.

The chain recombines TRBV7-3 with TRBJ2-2; maybe TRBD1 (6 bases). The germline V gene has CDR1 SGHTA and CDR2 FQGTGA. Trimming took 6 bases from V and 2 from J, leaving 16 bases between them. The CDR3 totals 16 residues. CDR3 in amino acids: CASSPRQVINTGELFF. CDR3 DNA: TGTGCCAGCAGTCCCCGACAGGTTATTAACACCGGGGAGCTGTTTTTT. The full variable domain, in which reference TRBV7-3 and TRBJ2-2 provide the parts outside the CDR3, is GAGVSQTPSNKVTEKGKYVELRCDPISGHTALYWYRQSLGQGPEFLIYFQGTGAADDSGLPNDRFFAVRPEGSVSTLKIQRTERGDSAVYLCASSPRQVINTGELFFGEGSRLTVL.

J is TRBJ2-3 and V is TRBV6-5, with TRBD2 as a possible D gene (5 bases). From germline, CDR1 is MNHEY and CDR2 SVGAGI. Trimming stripped 0 bases from V and 6 bases from J, with 13 bases between. This CDR3 region has 15 residues. The CDR3 DNA reads TGTGCCAGCAGTTACTCTTCGCACTCGGGGGATACGCAGTATTTT. Translated, it gives CASSYSSHSGDTQYF.

V usage is TRBV5-1 and J usage is TRBJ1-4, with TRBD1 identical over 7 bases. The CDR3 has 16 amino acids. J lost 7 bases, V lost 0 bases, and 9 bases had no gene match. The germline CDR1 and CDR2 sequences are SGHRS and YFSETQ. The CDR3 here is CASSLGDSSFGEKLFF. In DNA form, the CDR3 reads TGCGCCAGCAGCTTGGGGGACAGCTCCTTTGGTGAAAAACTGTTTTTT.

This sequence joins TRBV28 and TRBJ1-2; possibly TRBD1 for D (6 bases). V lost 1 base to trimming and J lost 8 bases, with 14 bases between them. The CDR3 has 14 amino acids. Per germline, CDR1 MDHEN and CDR2 SYDVKM. CDR3 DNA: TGTGCCAGCAGTTTATTGGGGGGGGCACGAGGCTACACCTTC. This encodes CASSLLGGARGYTF.

CDR3 sequence reads: CSVYRVKSEKLFF. As DNA, the CDR3 is TGCAGCGTTTACAGGGTGAAGAGTGAAAAACTGTTTTTT. The chain has TRBV29-1 and TRBJ1-4; D might be TRBD1 (6 bases). The V and J ends lost 5 bases and 7 bases respectively, with 14 bases between them. The CDR3 sequence is 13 residues long. Germline lookup yields CDR1 SQVTM and CDR2 ANQGSEA.

The rearrangement joins TRBV7-9 to TRBJ1-4; 10 positions agree with TRBD1. The CDR3 consists of 15 residues. The V gene's germline CDR1 is SEHNR and CDR2 FQNEAQ (reference sequence). The junction had 6 bases not matched to a gene; V was cut back by 5 bases and J by 6 bases. The CDR3 DNA reads TGTGCCAGCAGCCCCGGGACAGGGGACCATGAAAAACTGTTTTTT. Translated, it gives CASSPGTGDHEKLFF. The full variable domain, its missing parts supplied by reference TRBV7-9 and TRBJ1-4, is DTGVSQNPRHKITKRGQNVTFRCDPISEHNRLYWYRQTLGQGPEFLTYFQNEAQLEKSRLLSDRFSAERPKGSFSTLEIQRTEQGDSAMYLCASSPGTGDHEKLFFGSGTQLSVL.

This clone was detected once. The chain is built from TRBV6-5 and TRBJ2-2; the D gene is possibly TRBD2 (7 bases). V lost 3 bases and J lost 6, with 17 bases in between. CDR1 and CDR2 from the germline V gene are MNHEY and SVGAGI. The CDR3 runs to 16 residues. The CDR3 is CASSYSAGAGAGELFF. The CDR3 coding sequence is TGTGCCAGCAGTTATAGCGCGGGGGCGGGTGCCGGGGAGCTGTTTTTT.

This sequence joins TRBV19 and TRBJ1-6; no definite D call. Germline V gene sequence: CDR1 LNHDA, CDR2 SQIVND (reference sequence). V was pared by 6 bases and J by 0 bases, with 9 bases between. This CDR3 is 15 amino acids long. As DNA, the CDR3 is TGTGCCAGTAGGGGCACGAGCTCCTATAATTCACCCCTCCACTTT. It translates to CASRGTSSYNSPLHF.

The J gene is TRBJ1-1, the V gene TRBV12-5; D gene unclear. CDR1 and CDR2 (germline): LGHNT, FRNRAP. V gave up 7 bases and J gave up 3 bases, with 15 bases separating them. This CDR3 comprises 14 residues. The DNA of the CDR3 is TGTGCTAGTGCTCCCAGATCAATGTACACTGAAGCTTTCTTT. Its protein product is CASAPRSMYTEAFF. Looking up the rest from reference TRBV12-5 and TRBJ1-1 gives the full variable domain: DARVTQTPRHKVTEMGQEVTMRCQPILGHNTVFWYRQTMMQGLELLAYFRNRAPLDDSGMPKDRFSAEMPDATLATLKIQPSEPRDSAVYFCASAPRSMYTEAFFGQGTRLTVV.

V is TRBV2 and J is TRBJ1-3, with TRBD1 matching over 7 bases. The CDR3 covers 15 residues. V gave up 4 bases and J gave up 7 bases; unmatched junction bases: 10. Germline assignment: CDR1 SNHLY and CDR2 FYNNEI. Here the CDR3 DNA reads TGTGCCAGCAGTGTCGGGACAGCCTCGGGGAACACCATATATTTT. Translating gives CASSVGTASGNTIYF. Filled out from reference TRBV2 and TRBJ1-3, the complete variable domain reads EPEVTQTPSHQVTQMGQEVILRCVPISNHLYFYWYRQILGQKVEFLVSFYNNEISEKSEIFDDQFSVERPDGSNFTLKIRSTKLEDSAMYFCASSVGTASGNTIYFGEGSWLTVV.

The rearrangement links TRBV28 to TRBJ2-1, with D perhaps matching TRBD1 (5 bases). With 2 bases removed from V and 12 bases from J, the gap between germline ends came to 17 bases. The CDR3 loop spans 14 amino acids. Germline CDR1 and CDR2: MDHEN and SYDVKM. The DNA for the CDR3 is TGTGCCAGCAGTTTACCGGCAAGGGGTTGGGGGCAGTTCTTC. Its protein product is CASSLPARGWGQFF.

CDR3 nucleotides: TGTGCCAGCAACCGGGACAGGGTTTGGGGGGAGACCCAGTACTTC. Amino acids: CASNRDRVWGETQYF. The genes are TRBV28 and TRBJ2-5; TRBD1 matches at 9 bases. V was pared by 7 bases and J by 5 bases, with 11 bases of the junction left unmatched. From germline, CDR1 is MDHEN and CDR2 SYDVKM. The CDR3 spans 15 residues.

This sequence joins TRBV9 and TRBJ1-2; 10 bases are shared with TRBD1. CDR1 and CDR2 from the germline V gene are SGDLS and YYNGEE. V lost 3 bases to trimming and J lost 3 bases; unmatched junction nucleotides: 2. CDR3 size: 14 residues. CDR3 nucleotides: TGTGCCAGCAGCGGGGGGACAGGGGACTATGGCTACACCTTC. Its protein product is CASSGGTGDYGYTF.

The J gene is TRBJ1-2, the V gene TRBV27, with D unclear. CDR3 length equals 13 residues. Germline V gene lookup returns CDR1 MNHEY and CDR2 SMNVEV (reference sequence). Trimming cost V 5 bases and J 5 bases, with 12 bases left between them. As DNA, the CDR3 is TGTGCCAGCAGTGAGGATCGCGGGTATGGCTACACCTTC. Translation gives CASSEDRGYGYTF.

V and J are TRBV4-1 and TRBJ1-1; 8 positions agree with TRBD1. The CDR3 extends over 15 amino acids. V lost 5 bases, J lost 1 base, and 6 bases stayed unmatched. Germline CDR1 and CDR2: MGHRA and YSYEKL. This chain's CDR3 is CASSYGQGENTEAFF. DNA of the CDR3: TGCGCCAGCAGCTATGGACAGGGCGAGAACACTGAAGCTTTCTTT.

CDR3 residues: CASRRYRGLVETQYF. The CDR3 DNA sequence: TGTGCCAGCAGACGATACAGGGGGCTTGTTGAGACCCAGTACTTC. The J gene is TRBJ2-5, the V gene TRBV28; 9 nucleotides agree with TRBD1. The ends lost 6 bases at V and 5 bases at J; junction bases unmatched: 10. Germline loops: CDR1 MDHEN, CDR2 SYDVKM. There are 15 residues in the CDR3.

This clone has only one observation. V usage is TRBV7-3 and J usage is TRBJ2-3; a possible D gene is TRBD1 (5 bases). Germline values: CDR1 SGHTA, CDR2 FQGTGA. The CDR3 is 16 residues long. The V end lost 4 bases, the J end lost 0 bases, and 14 bases lay between the germline ends. CDR3 DNA: TGTGCCAGCAGCTCCGTCAGGGATGGAAGCACAGATACGCAGTATTTT. It codes for CASSSVRDGSTDTQYF.

The chain links TRBV25-1 to TRBJ1-4; the D gene is possibly TRBD1 (5 bases). The ends were cut back, 7 bases at V and 3 bases at J, with 15 bases in the middle. Germline assignment: CDR1 MGHDK and CDR2 SYGVNS. This CDR3 is built from 15 residues. CDR3 DNA: TGTGCCAGCACCCAGATGACGGGGGCTAATGAAAAACTGTTTTTT. Its translation is CASTQMTGANEKLFF.